This TCR beta chain appears in the sequencing data of a study of blood T cell repertoires in COVID-19. Study as a whole: The cDNA or gDNA used as material had been derived from T cells, B-cell-depleted T cells, or PBMCs.

In the study's own analysis: Amplifying reference gene primers gave estimates of nucleated cell counts. This table comes from immunoSEQ multiplex PCR, and its TCRdb copy is limited to in-frame clones, with some not included. That table is the source of V, J and clone size, and D and trimming were worked out from the DNA. The sample includes roughly 200,000 clones, about 87% of them seen just once. Participants were aged about 18 to 100 years from 20 to 30 US areas. V dropped 4 bases and J dropped 7; count of bases not matched to a gene: 8. There are 14 residues in the CDR3. Germline assignment: CDR1 SGDLS and CDR2 YYNGEE.

Sample: PBMCs or T cells enriched from blood (not recorded which). The chain joins TRBV9 to TRBJ1-2; 9 bases fit TRBD1. The clonotype comes from a woman under 40 who had recovered from COVID-19. This CDR3 is CASSLRDREGGYTF. The CDR3 nucleotides read TGTGCCAGCAGCCTACGGGACAGGGAGGGTGGCTACACCTTC.